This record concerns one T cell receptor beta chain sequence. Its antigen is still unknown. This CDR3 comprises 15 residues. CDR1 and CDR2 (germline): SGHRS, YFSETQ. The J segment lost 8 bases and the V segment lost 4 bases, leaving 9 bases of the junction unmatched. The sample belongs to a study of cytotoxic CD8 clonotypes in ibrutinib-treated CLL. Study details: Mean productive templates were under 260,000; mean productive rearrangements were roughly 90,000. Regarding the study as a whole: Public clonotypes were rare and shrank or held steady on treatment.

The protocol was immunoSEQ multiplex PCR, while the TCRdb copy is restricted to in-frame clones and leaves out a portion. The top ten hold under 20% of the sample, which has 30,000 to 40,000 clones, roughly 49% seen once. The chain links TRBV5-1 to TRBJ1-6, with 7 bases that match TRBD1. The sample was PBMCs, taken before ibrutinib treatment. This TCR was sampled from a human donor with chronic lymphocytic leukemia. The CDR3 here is CASSASGTEYSPLHF. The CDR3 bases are TGCGCCAGCAGCGCTTCCGGGACAGAATATTCACCCCTCCACTTT. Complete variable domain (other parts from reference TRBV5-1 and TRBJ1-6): KAGVTQTPRYLIKTRGQQVTLSCSPISGHRSVSWYQQTPGQGLQFLFEYFSETQRNKGNFPGRFSGRQFSNSRSEMNVSTLELGDSALYLCASSASGTEYSPLHFGNGTRLTVT.